This TCR beta chain was captured by sequencing in a study of blood T cell repertoires in COVID-19. This clone has just a few counts. Germline trimming cut 1 base from V and 6 bases from J; bases unmatched to any gene: 2. Germline V lookup: CDR1 LGHNA, CDR2 YSLEER. CDR3 length: 14 amino acids. Only in-frame clones appear in the TCRdb table, and some are missing; sequencing was by immunoSEQ multiplex PCR. The sample has about 120,000 clones, roughly four fifths seen once. The rearrangement uses TRBV4-3 and TRBJ1-5, with 8 bases identical to TRBD1. What was sequenced was peripheral blood. The TCR comes from a woman aged 60-70 years with acute or convalescent COVID-19. Written as DNA, the CDR3 is TGCGCCAGCAGCCAAGTGACAGGGGCTCAGCCCCAGCATTTT. Translation gives CASSQVTGAQPQHF.